This TCR beta chain was obtained from a study of blood T cell repertoires in COVID-19. The method was immunoSEQ multiplex PCR; TCRdb's version includes in-frame clones alone and lacks a portion of them. The table lists about 220,000 clones, nearly 90% of them singletons, with more than 13% in the top ten. The CDR3 loop spans 15 amino acids. J gave up 3 bases and V 5 bases, and 5 bases lay outside the gene matches. CDR1 is MNHEY and CDR2 is SMNVEV in the germline V gene (reference sequence). The chain combines TRBV27 with TRBJ1-3; TRBD1 matches 9 bases. This receptor was identified in a man between 25 and 39 years old who had been exposed to COVID-19. The source material was PBMCs or T cells enriched from blood (not recorded which). The CDR3 sequence: CASSVDRGFGNTIYF. DNA for the CDR3: TGTGCCAGCAGTGTAGACAGGGGGTTTGGAAACACCATATATTTT.